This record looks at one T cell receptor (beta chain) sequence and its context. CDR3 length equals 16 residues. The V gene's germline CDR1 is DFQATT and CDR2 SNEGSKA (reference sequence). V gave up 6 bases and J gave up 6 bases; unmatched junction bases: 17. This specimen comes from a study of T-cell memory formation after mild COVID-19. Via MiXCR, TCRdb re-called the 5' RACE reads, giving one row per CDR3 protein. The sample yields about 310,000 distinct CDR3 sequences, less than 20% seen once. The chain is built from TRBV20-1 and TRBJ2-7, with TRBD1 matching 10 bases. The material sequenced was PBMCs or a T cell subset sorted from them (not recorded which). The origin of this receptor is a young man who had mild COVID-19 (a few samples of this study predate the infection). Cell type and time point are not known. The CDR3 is CSANRDRGSVLREQYF. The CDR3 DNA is TGCAGTGCCAACCGGGACAGGGGATCGGTTCTGCGCGAGCAGTACTTC.